This T cell receptor (beta chain) was recovered during a study of shared T cell receptors in the human thymus. Sequencing was performed with immunoSEQ multiplex PCR; in TCRdb, only in-frame clones are kept and a portion is missing. The data show 630,000 or so clones, about 87% seen once. The germline gives CDR1 LNHNV, CDR2 YYDKDF (reference sequence). V shed 0 bases, J shed 4 bases, and the junction held 3 bases outside the gene matches. The CDR3 is made up of 16 amino acids. This clone was seen only a few times. This same sample was also taken into another study, of human thymus T cells. From that paper: Thymic tissue was derived from resections collected during corrective heart surgery. Use of V and J genes seemed skewed within the thymic and blood repertoires. Highly overlapping thymic repertoires among unrelated individuals were reported in related research.

The sequenced sample was thymocytes. The TCR was taken from a boy under two years old with a congenital heart defect. This chain links TRBV15 with TRBJ2-1, with 10 positions matching TRBD1. The CDR3 sequence: CATSRDGTGVYNEQFF. The CDR3 nucleotides are TGTGCCACCAGCAGAGACGGGACAGGGGTTTACAATGAGCAGTTCTTC.